Shown below are 22 T cell receptor beta chains from a single sample sequenced in a study of shared clonotypes between healthy human individuals. Measured with immunoSEQ multiplex PCR; TCRdb has only the in-frame clones, and not every one. The sample consists of approximately 710,000 clones, less than 95% of them appearing once. Input material: memory CD8+ T cells from PBMCs. The sample's subset: CD45RO+ cells pooled with CCR7-negative TemRA cells. The receptors come from a man aged 18 to 35 in good health. Some clones in this sample may be carry-over from other donors' samples.

A word on this clone: Additional DNA sequences in this sample encode the identical CDR3. This chain links TRBV5-6 with TRBJ1-4, with no clear D. This CDR3 comprises 15 residues. Germline V gene lookup returns CDR1 SGHDT and CDR2 YYEEEE. Deletions cut 2 bases from V and 0 bases from J, with 8 bases between. DNA of the CDR3: TGTGCCAGCAGCTTTCTGACATCAACTAATGAAAAACTGTTTTTT. Amino acid sequence: CASSFLTSTNEKLFF.

The rearrangement joins TRBV2 to TRBJ2-3; D might be TRBD2 (6 bases). V was trimmed by 6 bases and J by 2 bases, leaving 12 bases between them. The CDR3 covers 14 residues. CDR1 and CDR2 from the germline V gene are SNHLY and FYNNEI. The CDR3 loop reads CASRGGRFTDTQYF. DNA of the CDR3: TGTGCCAGCAGGGGGGGACGATTCACAGATACGCAGTATTTT.

This chain joins TRBV28 and TRBJ1-5, with 7 bases identical to TRBD1. There are 14 residues in the CDR3. The trim removed 10 bases at V and 4 bases at J, leaving 10 bases unmatched. Germline V gene lookup returns CDR1 MDHEN and CDR2 SYDVKM. CDR3 protein: CAINTGQLNQPQHF. The CDR3 DNA reads TGTGCCATCAACACGGGACAGTTAAATCAGCCCCAGCATTTT.

This clone was seen a single time. The CDR3 loop is CASSPGGGSYEQYF. CDR3 DNA sequence: TGTGCCAGCAGCCCTGGCGGGGGATCCTACGAGCAGTACTTC. This chain links TRBV6-1 with TRBJ2-5; 7 nucleotides line up with TRBD2. The J call is uncertain, as TRBJ2-7 better fits the DNA end. The CDR3 consists of 14 residues. Germline CDR1 reads MNHNS; CDR2 reads SASEGT.

Points on this clone: One base away lies a much larger clone, so this may be a sequencing read error. Other DNA sequences from this sample encode an identical CDR3 as well. The chain has TRBV5-6 and TRBJ1-1; tentatively, D is TRBD1 (6 bases). Trimming shortened V by 2 bases and J by 5 bases, and 7 bases separated the two germline ends. This CDR3 contains 12 residues. Germline CDR1 is SGHDT and CDR2 is YYEEEE. The chain's CDR3 is CASSLRGTEAFF. The CDR3 DNA follows: TGTGCCAGCAGCTTAAGGGGGACTGAAGCTTTCTTT.

J is TRBJ2-1 and V is TRBV29-1; 8 bases match TRBD2. The CDR3 spans 15 residues. The V segment lost 3 bases and the J segment 0 bases; nucleotides outside the gene matches: 4. Germline loops: CDR1 SQVTM, CDR2 ANQGSEA. The CDR3 DNA reads as TGCAGCGTTGACATGAGCGGGAGCTCCTACAATGAGCAGTTCTTC. Amino acids: CSVDMSGSSYNEQFF.

The V call is TRBV7-8, the J call TRBJ1-2; TRBD1 matches 7 bases. Per germline, CDR1 SGHVS and CDR2 FQNEAQ. V lost 3 bases, J lost 4 bases, and 5 bases stayed unmatched. The CDR3 is 14 amino acids. The CDR3, as DNA: TGTGCCAGCAGCTTCCGGGGACAGCCCTATGGCTACACCTTC. This gives the protein CASSFRGQPYGYTF. Drawing the rest from reference TRBV7-8 and TRBJ1-2, the complete variable domain is GAGVSQSPRYKVAKRGQDVALRCDPISGHVSLFWYQQALGQGPEFLTYFQNEAQLDKSGLPSDRFFAERPEGSVSTLKIQRTQQEDSAVYLCASSFRGQPYGYTFGSGTRLTVV.

The chain couples TRBV25-1 to TRBJ1-2; TRBD1 might be the D (5 bases). Germline lookup yields CDR1 MGHDK and CDR2 SYGVNS. V was pared by 1 base and J by 6 bases, with 12 bases between. CDR3 length: 14 amino acids. CDR3 residues: CASSEWRGYDGYTF. CDR3 DNA: TGTGCCAGCAGTGAATGGCGGGGGTATGATGGCTACACCTTC.

The V and J genes are TRBV4-1 and TRBJ2-1; 7 nucleotides align to TRBD2. V was pared by 4 bases and J by 3 bases, with 6 bases of the junction left unmatched. CDR1 MGHRA and CDR2 YSYEKL come from the germline V gene. The CDR3 has 15 amino acids. CDR3 sequence reads: CASSLLAEDYNEQFF. DNA for the CDR3: TGCGCCAGCAGCCTTCTAGCGGAGGACTACAATGAGCAGTTCTTC.

The chain carries TRBV5-1 and TRBJ2-1; TRBD2 might be the D (6 bases). V was pared by 0 bases and J by 3 bases, with 16 bases between. Germline V gene data show CDR1 as SGHRS and CDR2 as YFSETQ. The CDR3 is 17 amino acids. The CDR3 loop is CASSLDRASGGYNEQFF. The CDR3 region has the DNA TGCGCCAGCAGCTTGGACCGTGCCTCCGGGGGCTACAATGAGCAGTTCTTC.

In its sample, this clone was seen a few times. The V call is TRBV5-3, the J call TRBJ2-1, with D possibly called TRBD1 or TRBD2 (5 bases each). TRBV5-3 is placed among ORFs of uncertain function. V gave up 3 bases and J gave up 3 bases, with 16 bases separating them. This CDR3 region has 16 residues. The CDR3 DNA follows: TGTGCCAGAAGCTCGGGGCAGCACGAGGACTACAATGAGCAGTTCTTC. Translation gives CARSSGQHEDYNEQFF.

In DNA form, the CDR3 reads TGTGCCAGCAGCTCCCGGATTTCCTACGAGCAGTACTTC. It translates to CASSSRISYEQYF. The rearrangement uses TRBV7-8 and TRBJ2-7; D is uncertain. The CDR3 has 13 amino acids. V lost 4 bases to trimming and J lost 1 base, with 8 bases between them. Germline CDR1 is SGHVS and CDR2 is FQNEAQ. The full variable domain, completed using reference TRBV7-8 and TRBJ2-7, is GAGVSQSPRYKVAKRGQDVALRCDPISGHVSLFWYQQALGQGPEFLTYFQNEAQLDKSGLPSDRFFAERPEGSVSTLKIQRTQQEDSAVYLCASSSRISYEQYFGPGTRLTVT.

The J gene is TRBJ1-2, the V gene TRBV27; D gene uncertain. This CDR3 region has 14 residues. V dropped 2 bases and J dropped 4 bases, with 11 bases sitting between them. CDR1 and CDR2 (germline): MNHEY, SMNVEV (reference sequence). DNA for the CDR3: TGTGCCAGCAGTTTAATTGGAACAGCCTATGGCTACACCTTC. This codes for CASSLIGTAYGYTF.

This clone was recorded only once. V usage is TRBV12-5 and J usage is TRBJ2-7; perhaps TRBD1 as D (6 bases). The germline V gene encodes CDR1 LGHNT and CDR2 FRNRAP. This CDR3 is 17 amino acids long. V was clipped by 1 base and J by 6 bases, with 22 bases between them. In nucleotides, the CDR3 is TGTGCTAGTGGTTTGGCAACGCCGGCAGGGGCTCTGGGCGAGCAGTACTTC. Translating it yields CASGLATPAGALGEQYF. Variable domain in full (rest from reference TRBV12-5 and TRBJ2-7): DARVTQTPRHKVTEMGQEVTMRCQPILGHNTVFWYRQTMMQGLELLAYFRNRAPLDDSGMPKDRFSAEMPDATLATLKIQPSEPRDSAVYFCASGLATPAGALGEQYFGPGTRLTVT.

This chain links TRBV4-1 with TRBJ2-2, with D unclear. This CDR3 has 12 residues. The germline V and J ends were trimmed by 4 bases and 7 bases, with 7 bases remaining between them. Germline loops: CDR1 MGHRA, CDR2 YSYEKL. The CDR3 DNA reads TGCGCCAGCAGCCCTCCGAGCGGGGAGCTGTTTTTT. Its protein product is CASSPPSGELFF.

The chain recombines TRBV6-1 with TRBJ2-3, with D perhaps matching TRBD2 (5 bases). Per germline, CDR1 MNHNS and CDR2 SASEGT. The V end lost 3 bases, the J end lost 4 bases, and 5 bases lay between the germline ends. This CDR3 has 12 residues. CDR3 nucleotide sequence: TGTGCCAGCAGTGACGGGGCAGATACGCAGTATTTT. Residues: CASSDGADTQYF.

The rearrangement links TRBV23-1 to TRBJ1-2; D not resolved. TRBV23-1 is sorted into the ORF group, with uncertain function. The CDR3 extends over 14 amino acids. Trimming stripped 9 bases from V and 6 bases from J, with 20 bases between. CDR3 sequence (DNA): TGCGCCAGTCCCCCCGACACCACGGGGAATGGCTACACCTTC. Protein product: CASPPDTTGNGYTF.

The gene calls are TRBV21-1 and TRBJ2-1; the table calls TRBD2, which could not be checked here. TRBV21-1 is a pseudogene segment. The CDR3 contains 16 residues. The chain's CDR3 is CASNWTSGRAGGEQFF. DNA for the CDR3: TGTGCCAGCAACTGGACTAGCGGGAGGGCCGGGGGTGAGCAGTTCTTC.

The chain has TRBV20-1 and TRBJ2-7; possible D gene TRBD2, 5 bases. The V gene's germline CDR1 is DFQATT and CDR2 SNEGSKA (reference sequence). Between the trimmed V and J ends, which lost 5 bases and 4 bases, there was a span of 6 bases. The CDR3 spans 10 residues. The chain's CDR3 is CSAGEYEQYF. Written as DNA, the CDR3 is TGCAGTGCTGGGGAGTACGAGCAGTACTTC.

The chain joins TRBV5-1 to TRBJ2-2, with a weak D call TRBD1 (6 bases). Germline V gene sequence: CDR1 SGHRS, CDR2 YFSETQ. V was trimmed by 0 bases and J by 6 bases, leaving 9 bases between them. This CDR3 region has 14 residues. The CDR3 coding sequence is TGCGCCAGCAGCTTGGGACAGGACCCCGGGGAGCTGTTTTTT. Translation gives CASSLGQDPGELFF.

The chain is built from TRBV18 and TRBJ2-7; D may be TRBD1 or TRBD2 (6 bases each). Germline CDR1 KGHSH, CDR2 LQKENI. Trimming shortened V by 5 bases and J by 3 bases, and 14 bases separated the two germline ends. The CDR3 runs to 14 residues. Here the CDR3 reads CASSLTGGDYEQYF. DNA for the CDR3: TGTGCCAGCTCATTGACCGGGGGCGACTACGAGCAGTACTTC.

The V gene is TRBV27, the J gene TRBJ1-3; 8 bases are a match to TRBD1. The CDR3 loop spans 15 amino acids. The junction had 5 bases not matched to a gene; V was cut back by 0 bases and J by 7 bases. CDR1 is MNHEY, CDR2 SMNVEV, per germline (reference sequence). CDR3 DNA: TGTGCCAGCAGTTTATCGGGGACAGGCCTCAACACCATATATTTT. This codes for CASSLSGTGLNTIYF.